The 8 T cell receptor beta chains below were found in one sample sequenced in a study of blood T cells in healthy people across ages. With a J-beta primer mix and a sample-barcoded 5' primer, a second PCR ran roughly 7 to 11 cycles. TCRdb re-derived calls from the 5' RACE reads in MiXCR, one entry per CDR3 protein. The sample carries about 1.6 million distinct CDR3 sequences, about 32% recorded once. Sequences were obtained from blood. The receptor set was obtained from a woman aged 25-40 years in good health.

The chain has TRBV10-3 and TRBJ2-1, with 13 bases identical to TRBD2. Germline CDR1 is ENHRY and CDR2 is SYGVKD. The V and J ends lost 7 bases and 5 bases, in that order; junction bases with no gene match: 8. This CDR3 region has 16 residues. As DNA, the CDR3 is TGTGCCATCACCCCGGGACTAGCGGGATCCGACAATGAGCAGTTCTTC. Encoded protein: CAITPGLAGSDNEQFF.

The chain recombines TRBV28 with TRBJ2-7, with D perhaps TRBD1 (5 bases). V dropped 3 bases and J dropped 4 bases, with 16 bases sitting between them. This CDR3 is built from 15 residues. Looked up from germline, CDR1 is MDHEN and CDR2 is SYDVKM. The CDR3 bases are TGTGCCAGCAGTTTTCTTAGGACATCCTCGTACGAGCAGTACTTC. Translated: CASSFLRTSSYEQYF. The full variable domain, in which reference TRBV28 and TRBJ2-7 provide the parts outside the CDR3, is DVKVTQSSRYLVKRTGEKVFLECVQDMDHENMFWYRQDPGLGLRLIYFSYDVKMKEKGDIPEGYSVSREKKERFSLILESASTNQTSMYLCASSFLRTSSYEQYFGPGTRLTVT.

CDR3 coding DNA: TGTGCCAGCAGTTTAGCGCAGGGGTACACAGATACGCAGTATTTT. Translating gives CASSLAQGYTDTQYF. The chain is built from TRBV12-3 or TRBV12-4 and TRBJ2-3, with D possibly TRBD1 on 6 matching bases. This CDR3 has 15 amino acids. V was clipped by 0 bases and J by 2 bases, with 9 bases between them.

The sample holds many counts of this clonotype. V usage is TRBV10-3 and J usage is TRBJ2-5, with 7 bases matching TRBD1. Germline V CDR1 and CDR2: ENHRY, SYGVKD. V was clipped by 2 bases and J by 5 bases; unmatched bases: 8. This CDR3 region has 15 residues. The DNA for the CDR3 is TGTGCCATCAGTGAGGGACAGGAGATCGAGGAGACCCAGTACTTC. Residues: CAISEGQEIEETQYF.

A word on this clonotype: It may be a read error: a sequence one base away is much more abundant. This chain uses TRBV5-1 with TRBJ1-2; a possible D gene is TRBD1 (5 bases). This CDR3 has 12 amino acids. The V gene's germline CDR1 is SGHRS and CDR2 YFSETQ. CDR3 protein: CASSSRGEGCTF. DNA of the CDR3: TGCGCCAGCAGCTCGAGGGGCGAGGGCTGCACCTTC. Variable domain in full (rest from reference TRBV5-1 and TRBJ1-2): KAGVTQTPRYLIKTRGQQVTLSCSPISGHRSVSWYQQTPGQGLQFLFEYFSETQRNKGNFPGRFSGRQFSNSRSEMNVSTLELGDSALYLCASSSRGEGCTFGSGTRLTVV.

The CDR3: CASSQGRTALMDTEAFF. In DNA, the CDR3 is TGTGCCAGCAGCCAAGGGCGGACAGCTCTGATGGACACTGAAGCTTTCTTT. The chain couples TRBV3-1 to TRBJ1-1, with a weak D call TRBD1 (6 bases). Germline CDR1 is LGHDT and CDR2 is YNNKEL (reference sequence). The CDR3 has 17 residues. Deletions cut 1 base from V and 3 bases from J, with 18 bases between. The variable domain in full, with the rest retrieved from reference TRBV3-1 and TRBJ1-1, is DTAVSQTPKYLVTQMGNDKSIKCEQNLGHDTMYWYKQDSKKFLKIMFSYNNKELIINETVPNRFSPKSPDKAHLNLHINSLELGDSAVYFCASSQGRTALMDTEAFFGQGTRLTVV.

There are many counts of this clonotype. This chain uses TRBV7-2 with TRBJ2-3; D possibly corresponds to TRBD2 (7 bases). The CDR3 loop spans 19 amino acids. CDR1 and CDR2 (germline): SGHTA, FQGNSA. With 0 bases removed from V and 2 bases from J, the gap between germline ends came to 21 bases. CDR3 in amino acids: CASSLAPLGRGPHTDTQYF. The DNA of the CDR3 is TGTGCCAGCAGCTTAGCGCCTCTTGGGCGGGGGCCTCACACAGATACGCAGTATTTT.

The V gene is TRBV6-6, the J gene TRBJ2-1; D perhaps matches TRBD1 (5 bases). Germline-derived CDR1 and CDR2 are MNHNY and SVGAGI (reference sequence). This CDR3 contains 12 residues. Trimming shortened V by 7 bases and J by 5 bases, and 9 bases separated the two germline ends. The CDR3 bases are TGTGCCAGCACAGACAGCAACAATGAGCAGTTCTTC. Encoded protein: CASTDSNNEQFF.